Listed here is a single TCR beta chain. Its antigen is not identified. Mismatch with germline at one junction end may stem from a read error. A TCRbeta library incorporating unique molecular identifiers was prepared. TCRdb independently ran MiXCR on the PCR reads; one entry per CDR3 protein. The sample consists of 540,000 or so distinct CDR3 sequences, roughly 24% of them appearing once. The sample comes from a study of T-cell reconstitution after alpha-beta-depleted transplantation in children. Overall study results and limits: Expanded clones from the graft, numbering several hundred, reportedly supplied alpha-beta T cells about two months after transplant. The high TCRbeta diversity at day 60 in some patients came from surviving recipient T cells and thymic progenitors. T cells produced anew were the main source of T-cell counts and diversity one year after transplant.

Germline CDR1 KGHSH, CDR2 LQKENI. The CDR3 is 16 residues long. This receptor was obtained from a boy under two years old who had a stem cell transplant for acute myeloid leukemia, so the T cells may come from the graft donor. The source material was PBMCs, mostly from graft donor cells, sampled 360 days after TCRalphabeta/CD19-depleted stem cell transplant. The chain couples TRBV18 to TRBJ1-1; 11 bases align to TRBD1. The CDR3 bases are TGTACCAGCTCACCCGGACAGGGGGCTAAGGTCACTGAAGCTTTCTTT. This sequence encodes CTSSPGQGAKVTEAFF.